Below, 22 T cell receptor beta chains from the same sample are listed, as sequenced in a study of glioma-infiltrating T cells after dendritic cell vaccination. Using immunoSEQ multiplex PCR, the repertoire was profiled, and TCRdb retains in-frame clones only, with some absent. The table records 20,000 to 25,000 clones, 70% to 80% of them present only once. The source was blood, collected before dendritic cell vaccination. The origin of the receptors is a human donor with glioblastoma.

This clone has only a few counts. The chain links TRBV4-1 to TRBJ2-5; D perhaps matches TRBD1 (5 bases). V lost 4 bases and J lost 3, with 9 bases in between. The CDR3 has 13 amino acids. Germline values: CDR1 MGHRA, CDR2 YSYEKL. The CDR3 sequence: CASSPPGKETQYF. DNA of the CDR3: TGCGCCAGCAGCCCTCCAGGGAAAGAGACCCAGTACTTC.

This rearrangement joins TRBV5-8 to TRBJ2-2; TRBD2 matches at 7 bases. Losses at the gene ends were 5 bases for V and 3 bases for J; bases not matched to a gene: 13. The CDR3 extends over 17 amino acids. Germline-derived CDR1 and CDR2 are SGHTS and YDEGEE. The CDR3 region is CASSGDSGRPHTGELFF. In nucleotides, the CDR3 is TGTGCCAGCAGTGGGGATAGCGGGCGACCTCACACCGGGGAGCTGTTTTTT.

In its sample, this clone was seen once. The CDR3 DNA reads as TGCAGCGTTGAACCTCCTAGCGGGAGCACAGATACGCAGTATTTT. This gives the protein CSVEPPSGSTDTQYF. The chain recombines TRBV29-1 with TRBJ2-3, with 8 positions matching TRBD2. Germline V gene data show CDR1 as SQVTM and CDR2 as ANQGSEA. Germline trimming cut 2 bases from V and 0 bases from J; bases unmatched to any gene: 4. This CDR3 is 15 amino acids long.

This clone appeared a single time. The chain uses TRBV29-1 and TRBJ2-1; D remains ambiguous. V gave up 3 bases and J gave up 6 bases, with 12 bases separating them. The CDR3 sequence is 13 residues long. Germline CDR1 SQVTM, CDR2 ANQGSEA. In nucleotides, the CDR3 is TGCAGCGTTGACTCGAGTACCGGCAATGAGCAGTTCTTC. It translates to CSVDSSTGNEQFF.

The chain combines TRBV19 with TRBJ1-2; a weak D match, TRBD1 (5 bases). Looked up from germline, CDR1 is LNHDA and CDR2 is SQIVND (reference sequence). The CDR3 consists of 13 residues. V was cut by 4 bases and J by 4 bases, with 10 bases left in between. The CDR3, as DNA: TGTGCCAGTAGTAGGGGCTACGGCTATGGCTACACCTTC. Protein sequence: CASSRGYGYGYTF.

The V and J genes are TRBV4-2 and TRBJ1-2, with 7 positions matching TRBD1. J lost 2 bases, V lost 0 bases, and 0 bases had no gene match. Germline CDR1 reads LGHNA; CDR2 reads YNFKEQ. The CDR3 is 14 amino acids. CDR3 amino acids: CASSQETGNYGYTF. DNA of the CDR3: TGTGCCAGCAGCCAAGAGACAGGGAACTATGGCTACACCTTC.

CDR3 bases: TGTGCCTGGAGTGGGGACAGTACATATGGCTACACCTTC. This gives the protein CAWSGDSTYGYTF. The genes are TRBV30 and TRBJ1-2, with TRBD1 matching over 7 bases. Germline V gene sequence: CDR1 GTSNPN, CDR2 SVGIG (reference sequence). The CDR3 covers 13 residues. The V and J ends lost 1 base and 5 bases, in that order; junction bases with no gene match: 4.

V gene TRBV7-2 combines with J gene TRBJ2-5; the match to TRBD2 covers 11 bases. The CDR3 runs 17 residues. Trimming took 5 bases from V and 4 from J; bases not matched to a gene: 12. Germline CDR1 SGHTA, CDR2 FQGNSA. The CDR3 DNA reads as TGTGCCAGCAGCCCCCAAGCCACTAGCGGGAGTTTAGAGACCCAGTACTTC. Translated, it gives CASSPQATSGSLETQYF.

The chain uses TRBV20-1 and TRBJ2-1; no clear D. The CDR3 consists of 10 residues. Looked up from germline, CDR1 is DFQATT and CDR2 is SNEGSKA (reference sequence). Trimming cost V 5 bases and J 6 bases, with 5 bases left between them. CDR3 nucleotide sequence: TGCAGTGCTTTCCGCAATGAGCAGTTCTTC. It specifies CSAFRNEQFF.

The chain recombines TRBV5-4 with TRBJ1-2; D unclear. The V gene lost 1 base and the J gene lost 7 bases, with 17 bases spanning the gap. The CDR3 spans 15 residues. Germline-derived CDR1 and CDR2 are SGHNT and YYREEE (reference sequence). The CDR3: CASSLLVGGSGGYTF. In DNA form, the CDR3 reads TGTGCCAGCAGCTTGTTGGTGGGAGGATCGGGTGGCTACACCTTC.

This chain uses TRBV11-2 with TRBJ1-2, with TRBD1 as a possible D gene (6 bases). There are 15 residues in the CDR3. Trimming removed 2 bases from V and 2 bases from J, with 12 bases in between. Germline assignment: CDR1 SGHAT and CDR2 FQNNGV. This CDR3 reads CASSLRRQANYGYTF. DNA for the CDR3: TGTGCCAGCAGCTTACGCCGACAGGCCAACTATGGCTACACCTTC.

The chain is built from TRBV5-1 and TRBJ2-5; D uncertain. V was clipped by 0 bases and J by 1 base, with 7 bases between them. This CDR3 comprises 14 residues. Germline V lookup: CDR1 SGHRS, CDR2 YFSETQ. CDR3 DNA sequence: TGCGCCAGCAGCTTGGGGGCCTCCCAAGAGACCCAGTACTTC. Amino acids: CASSLGASQETQYF.

The J gene is TRBJ2-1, the V gene TRBV10-3; the D is unclear. The V and J ends lost 3 bases and 8 bases respectively, with 11 bases between them. The CDR3 sequence is 13 residues long. CDR1 and CDR2 (germline): ENHRY, SYGVKD. DNA for the CDR3: TGTGCCATCAGTGAAATGCGGAAGGATGAGCAGTTCTTC. Protein: CAISEMRKDEQFF.

J is TRBJ2-5 and V is TRBV5-6; D might be TRBD1 (6 bases). The last part of the DNA fits TRBJ2-7 better; the J call may be wrong. The CDR3 consists of 14 residues. CDR1 is SGHDT, CDR2 YYEEEE, per germline. This CDR3 reads CASSLDPRGHEQYF. Written as DNA, the CDR3 is TGTGCCAGCAGCTTGGATCCCAGGGGCCACGAGCAGTACTTC.

The chain uses TRBV21-1 and TRBJ2-1; TRBD2 is taken as the D call from the table, unchecked against the DNA. TRBV21-1 is noted as a pseudogene. CDR3 length equals 18 residues. The CDR3 region is CASSKMGPRREEKGLVFF. The CDR3 DNA reads TGTGCCAGCAGCAAAATGGGACCGAGGCGGGAGGAAAAGGGGTTGGTCTTCTTC.

The chain uses TRBV6-5 and TRBJ1-4; TRBD1 matches 7 bases. The CDR3 spans 14 residues. In germline, CDR1 is MNHEY, CDR2 SVGAGI. After removal of 6 bases from V and 5 bases from J, the junction contained 6 bases not matched to a gene. DNA of the CDR3: TGTGCCAGCAGACGGGACAGTCGAAATGAAAAACTGTTTTTT. Residues: CASRRDSRNEKLFF.

This clone came up a few times. The V call is TRBV9, the J call TRBJ2-2; D is perhaps TRBD2 (6 bases). This CDR3 is 17 amino acids long. CDR1 is SGDLS and CDR2 is YYNGEE in the germline V gene. The germline V and J ends were trimmed by 4 bases and 1 base, with 17 bases remaining between them. The CDR3, as DNA: TGTGCCAGCAGCCCTCGCTTACTAGCCCGGAACACCGGGGAGCTGTTTTTT. Amino acids: CASSPRLLARNTGELFF.

The chain recombines TRBV6-6 with TRBJ2-7, with TRBD1 matching over 9 bases. Germline CDR1 is MNHNY and CDR2 is SVGAGI (reference sequence). The CDR3 consists of 13 residues. V was pared by 7 bases and J by 3 bases, with 4 bases of the junction left unmatched. Here the CDR3 reads CASKGTGIYEQYF. The CDR3 DNA is TGTGCCAGCAAGGGGACAGGGATCTACGAGCAGTACTTC.

V and J are TRBV30 and TRBJ1-2, with 12 bases lining up with TRBD1. CDR1 GTSNPN and CDR2 SVGIG come from the germline V gene (reference sequence). The ends lost 7 bases at V and 6 bases at J; junction bases unmatched: 3. The CDR3 length is 12 residues. The CDR3 DNA is TGTGCCTCGGGACAGGGGGCGCATGGCTACACCTTC. It encodes CASGQGAHGYTF.

The chain employs TRBV29-1 and TRBJ2-1; 8 bases agree with TRBD2. J gave up 4 bases and V 1 base, and 6 bases lay outside the gene matches. Per the germline V gene, CDR1 is SQVTM and CDR2 is ANQGSEA. The CDR3 runs 15 residues. CDR3 nucleotide sequence: TGCAGCGTTGAAGGGACTAGCCGGAGGTACAATGAGCAGTTCTTC. Protein: CSVEGTSRRYNEQFF.

The V and J genes are TRBV2 and TRBJ1-1; 7 bases align to TRBD1. CDR3 length: 15 residues. Germline loops: CDR1 SNHLY, CDR2 FYNNEI. J lost 1 base, V lost 4 bases, and 6 bases had no gene match. The CDR3 spells CASSVLTGKNTEAFF. The CDR3 nucleotides are TGTGCCAGCAGTGTTCTGACAGGGAAGAACACTGAAGCTTTCTTT.

Only one count was recorded for this clone. The chain is built from TRBV7-9 and TRBJ2-2; 7 bases fit TRBD2. J was trimmed by 5 bases and V by 5 bases; bases with no gene match: 5. From germline, CDR1 is SEHNR and CDR2 FQNEAQ (reference sequence). The CDR3 is 14 residues long. The CDR3 reads CASSPRLATGELFF. The CDR3 coding sequence is TGTGCCAGCAGCCCCAGACTAGCTACCGGGGAGCTGTTTTTT.